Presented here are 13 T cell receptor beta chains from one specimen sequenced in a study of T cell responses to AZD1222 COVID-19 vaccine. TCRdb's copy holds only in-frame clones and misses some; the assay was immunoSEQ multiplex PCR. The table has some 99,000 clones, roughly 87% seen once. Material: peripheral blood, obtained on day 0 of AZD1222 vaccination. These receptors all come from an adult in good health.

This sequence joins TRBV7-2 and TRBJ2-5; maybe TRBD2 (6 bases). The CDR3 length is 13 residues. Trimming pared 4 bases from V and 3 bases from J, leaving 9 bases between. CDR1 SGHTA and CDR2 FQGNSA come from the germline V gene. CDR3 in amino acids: CASSSRLEETQYF. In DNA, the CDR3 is TGTGCCAGCAGCTCCCGACTAGAAGAGACCCAGTACTTC.

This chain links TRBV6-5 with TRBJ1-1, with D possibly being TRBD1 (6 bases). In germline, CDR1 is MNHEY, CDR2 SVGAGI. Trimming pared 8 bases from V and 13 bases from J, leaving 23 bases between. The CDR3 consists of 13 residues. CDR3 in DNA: TGTGCCAGCGGACTGTTACAGGGTGAGGTCGGTTTCTTT. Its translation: CASGLLQGEVGFF.

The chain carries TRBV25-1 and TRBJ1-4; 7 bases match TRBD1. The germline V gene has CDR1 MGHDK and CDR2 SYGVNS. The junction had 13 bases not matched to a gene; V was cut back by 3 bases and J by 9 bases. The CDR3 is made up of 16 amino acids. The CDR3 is CASSDSTGQGLKKLFF. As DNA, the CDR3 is TGTGCCAGCAGTGATTCGACAGGGCAGGGCTTAAAAAAACTGTTTTTT.

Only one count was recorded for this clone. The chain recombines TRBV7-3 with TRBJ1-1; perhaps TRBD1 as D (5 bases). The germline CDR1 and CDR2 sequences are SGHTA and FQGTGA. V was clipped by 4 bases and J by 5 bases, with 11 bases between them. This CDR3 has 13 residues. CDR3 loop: CASSSSGSTEAFF. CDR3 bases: TGTGCCAGCAGCTCTTCAGGGTCGACTGAAGCTTTCTTT.

In DNA form, the CDR3 reads TGTGCCAGCAGCCGCGGACAGGGGATTAGCAATCAGCCCCAGCATTTT. Translating it yields CASSRGQGISNQPQHF. The chain links TRBV7-2 to TRBJ1-5; TRBD1 aligns across 9 bases. The length of the CDR3 is 16 residues. With V trimmed by 5 bases and J by 0 bases, 5 bases remained unmatched. Germline lookup yields CDR1 SGHTA and CDR2 FQGNSA.

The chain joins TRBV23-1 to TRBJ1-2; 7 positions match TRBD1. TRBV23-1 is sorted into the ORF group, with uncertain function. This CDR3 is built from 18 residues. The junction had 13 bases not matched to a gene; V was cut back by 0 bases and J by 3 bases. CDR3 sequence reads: CASSQSDNGTVGDYGYTF. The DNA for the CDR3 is TGCGCCAGCAGTCAATCGGACAATGGGACAGTTGGGGACTATGGCTACACCTTC.

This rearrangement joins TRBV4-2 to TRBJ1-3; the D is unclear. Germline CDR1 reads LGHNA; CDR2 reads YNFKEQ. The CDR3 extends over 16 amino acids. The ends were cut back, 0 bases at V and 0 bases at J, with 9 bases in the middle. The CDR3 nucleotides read TGTGCCAGCAGCCAAGATCAGGCTGACTCTGGAAACACCATATATTTT. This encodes CASSQDQADSGNTIYF.

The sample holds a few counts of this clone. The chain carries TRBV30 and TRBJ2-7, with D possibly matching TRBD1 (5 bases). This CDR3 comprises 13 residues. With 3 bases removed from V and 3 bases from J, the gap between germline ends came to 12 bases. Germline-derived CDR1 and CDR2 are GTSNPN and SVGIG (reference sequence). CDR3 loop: CAWRNLQGYEQYF. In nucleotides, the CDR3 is TGTGCCTGGAGGAACCTGCAGGGCTACGAGCAGTACTTC.

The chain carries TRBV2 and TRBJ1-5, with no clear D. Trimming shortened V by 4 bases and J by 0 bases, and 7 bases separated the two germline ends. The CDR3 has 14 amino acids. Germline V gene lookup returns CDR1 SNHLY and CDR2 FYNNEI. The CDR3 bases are TGTGCCAGCAGTGTGGTATATAGCAATCAGCCCCAGCATTTT. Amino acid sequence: CASSVVYSNQPQHF.

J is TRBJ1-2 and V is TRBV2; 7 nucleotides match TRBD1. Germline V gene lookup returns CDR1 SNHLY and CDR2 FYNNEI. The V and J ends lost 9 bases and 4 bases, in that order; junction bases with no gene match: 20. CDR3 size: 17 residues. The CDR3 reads CASYTGLGGGGFYGYTF. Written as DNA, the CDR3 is TGTGCCAGTTATACGGGCCTGGGAGGGGGCGGCTTCTATGGCTACACCTTC. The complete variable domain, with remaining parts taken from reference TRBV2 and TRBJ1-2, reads EPEVTQTPSHQVTQMGQEVILRCVPISNHLYFYWYRQILGQKVEFLVSFYNNEISEKSEIFDDQFSVERPDGSNFTLKIRSTKLEDSAMYFCASYTGLGGGGFYGYTFGSGTRLTVV.

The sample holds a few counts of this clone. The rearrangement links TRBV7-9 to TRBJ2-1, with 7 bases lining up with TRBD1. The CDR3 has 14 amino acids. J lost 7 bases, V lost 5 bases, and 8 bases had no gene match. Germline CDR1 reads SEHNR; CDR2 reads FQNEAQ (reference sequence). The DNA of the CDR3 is TGTGCCAGCAGCAAGGACAGGTTGAGGAATGAGCAGTTCTTC. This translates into CASSKDRLRNEQFF.

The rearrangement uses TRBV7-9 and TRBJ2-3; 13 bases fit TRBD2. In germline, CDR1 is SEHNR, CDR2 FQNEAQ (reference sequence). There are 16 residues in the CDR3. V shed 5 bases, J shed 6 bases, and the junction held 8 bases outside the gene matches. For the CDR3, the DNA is TGTGCCAGCAGCGCCGGGACTAGCGGGGCTGGGGATACGCAGTATTTT. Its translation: CASSAGTSGAGDTQYF.

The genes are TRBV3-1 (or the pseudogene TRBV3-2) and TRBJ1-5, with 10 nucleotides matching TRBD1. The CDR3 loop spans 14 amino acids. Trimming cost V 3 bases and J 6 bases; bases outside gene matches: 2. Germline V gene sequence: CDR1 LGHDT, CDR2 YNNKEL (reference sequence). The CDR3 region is CASSQTGGGQPQHF. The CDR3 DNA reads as TGTGCCAGCAGCCAGACAGGGGGCGGTCAGCCCCAGCATTTT.